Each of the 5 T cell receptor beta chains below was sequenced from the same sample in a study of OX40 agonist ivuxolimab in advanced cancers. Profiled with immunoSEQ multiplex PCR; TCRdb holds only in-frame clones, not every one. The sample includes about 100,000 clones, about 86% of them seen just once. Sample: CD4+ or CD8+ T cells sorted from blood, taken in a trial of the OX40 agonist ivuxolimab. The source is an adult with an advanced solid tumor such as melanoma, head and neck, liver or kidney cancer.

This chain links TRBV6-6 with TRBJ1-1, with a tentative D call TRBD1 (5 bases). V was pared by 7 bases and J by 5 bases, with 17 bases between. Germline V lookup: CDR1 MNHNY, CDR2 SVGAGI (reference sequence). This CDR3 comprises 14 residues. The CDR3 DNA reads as TGTGCCAGCACCACCGGGGGTTTTGAGACTGAAGCTTTCTTT. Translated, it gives CASTTGGFETEAFF.

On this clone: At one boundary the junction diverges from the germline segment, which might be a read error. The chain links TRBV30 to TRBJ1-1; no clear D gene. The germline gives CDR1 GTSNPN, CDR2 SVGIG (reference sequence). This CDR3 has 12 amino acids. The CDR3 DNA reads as TGTGCCTGGAGTGTAGTAGCCACTGAAGCTTACTTT. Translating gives CAWSVVATEAYF.

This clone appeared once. The CDR3 reads CASSRDGLANTYEQYF. DNA of the CDR3: TGTGCCAGCAGCCGAGATGGACTAGCGAACACCTACGAGCAGTACTTC. The chain is built from TRBV14 and TRBJ2-7, with TRBD2 matching over 9 bases. This CDR3 has 16 residues. The J segment lost 2 bases and the V segment lost 4 bases, leaving 9 bases of the junction unmatched. Germline lookup yields CDR1 SGHDN and CDR2 FVKESK.

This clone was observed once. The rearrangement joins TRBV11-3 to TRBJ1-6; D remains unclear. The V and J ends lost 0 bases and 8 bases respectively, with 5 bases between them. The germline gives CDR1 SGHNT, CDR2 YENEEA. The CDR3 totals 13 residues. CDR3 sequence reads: CASSLEPYSPLHF. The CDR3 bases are TGTGCCAGCAGCTTAGAGCCCTATTCACCCCTCCACTTT.

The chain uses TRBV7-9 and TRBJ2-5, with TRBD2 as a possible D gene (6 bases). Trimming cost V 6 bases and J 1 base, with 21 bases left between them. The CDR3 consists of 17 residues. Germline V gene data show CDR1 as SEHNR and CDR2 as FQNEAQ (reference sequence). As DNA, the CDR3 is TGTGCCAGCAGGTCGGACAAGGGAGGAATTTTCCAAGAGACCCAGTACTTC. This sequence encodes CASRSDKGGIFQETQYF. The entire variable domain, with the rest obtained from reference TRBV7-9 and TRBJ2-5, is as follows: DTGVSQNPRHKITKRGQNVTFRCDPISEHNRLYWYRQTLGQGPEFLTYFQNEAQLEKSRLLSDRFSAERPKGSFSTLEIQRTEQGDSAMYLCASRSDKGGIFQETQYFGPGTRLLVL.